This T cell receptor beta chain comes out of a study of cytomegalovirus exposure and HLA in healthy donors. Overall study findings and caveats: Among CMV-associated TCR beta chains, most appeared HLA-restricted in a later analysis. In a later analysis, several top co-occurrence clusters appeared linked to parvovirus B19, influenza, CMV and Epstein-Barr virus. A highly shared variant cluster was judged a likely technical artifact.

It was with 60 Vbeta and 13 Jbeta primers that the PCR ran. Some clones are missing from TCRdb's copy, which holds only in-frame ones; the method was immunoSEQ multiplex PCR. The sample lists fewer than 150,000 clones, around three quarters occurring once. Concerning this clone: Antigen: not known.

This clonotype originated in a man aged 40-50 years in good health and CMV-seropositive. The sequencing input was PBMCs.

The CDR3 coding sequence is TGCGCCAGCAGCAACCAGCGGGAGAGTTGGTACGAGCAGTACTTC. Translation gives CASSNQRESWYEQYF. V usage is TRBV5-1 and J usage is TRBJ2-7, with 8 nucleotides matching TRBD2. CDR3 size: 15 residues. V lost 4 bases to trimming and J lost 4 bases; unmatched junction nucleotides: 10. Germline assignment: CDR1 SGHRS and CDR2 YFSETQ.